This TCR beta chain originates from a study of blood T cell repertoires in COVID-19. Study-wide context: The origin of the acute and convalescent COVID-19 samples was the United States, Italy and Spain. Sample material is recorded as cDNA or gDNA derived from T cells, B-cell-depleted T cells, or PBMCs.

As originally analysed: Cell counts per sample came from amplifying reference gene primers. Sequencing used immunoSEQ multiplex PCR; TCRdb keeps in-frame clones, though not all of them. V and J calls and clone size are those listed in that table; D and trimming were worked out from the DNA. This table holds about 200,000 clones, about 82% found once. CDR1 is LNHDA, CDR2 SQIVND, per germline (reference sequence). V was clipped by 0 bases and J by 9 bases; unmatched bases: 5. The CDR3 consists of 15 residues. V gene TRBV19 combines with J gene TRBJ1-6, with 7 bases aligning to TRBD1. The receptor was derived from a woman of 80 years or more with acute or convalescent COVID-19. The sequencing sample was made of peripheral blood. CDR3 in DNA: TGTGCCAGTAGTATAGATTTAGGGGGCAGTTCACCCCTCCACTTT. Translated, it gives CASSIDLGGSSPLHF.